The 8 T cell receptor beta chains below all came from one sample that was sequenced in a study of response to subunit inactivated influenza vaccine. A single record per CDR3 protein comes from TCRdb applying MiXCR to the RT-PCR reads. Of roughly 670,000 distinct CDR3 sequences listed, roughly 15% are singletons. Sequenced here: PBMCs from blood, sampled less than 15 days before vaccination. These receptor sequences come from a man in his fifties who received an inactivated influenza vaccine.

This clonotype has a count of ten or more. The chain is built from TRBV29-1 and TRBJ2-7; possibly TRBD1 for D (5 bases). Trimming removed 5 bases at V and 1 base at J, with 9 bases between. Germline CDR1 is SQVTM and CDR2 is ANQGSEA. The CDR3 contains 12 residues. The CDR3 sequence is CSVFTGSYEQYF. The CDR3 DNA is TGCAGCGTTTTTACAGGATCCTACGAGCAGTACTTC.

This clonotype was counted a few times. The chain joins TRBV2 to TRBJ2-1; tentative D call: TRBD1 (6 bases). CDR1 is SNHLY, CDR2 FYNNEI, per germline. The V end was cut by 4 bases, the J end by 2 bases, with 12 bases between. This CDR3 spans 15 amino acids. CDR3 sequence reads: CASSAIYRAYNEQFF. The CDR3 DNA reads as TGTGCCAGCAGTGCTATATACAGGGCCTACAATGAGCAGTTCTTC.

This clonotype was seen a few times. V gene TRBV7-9 combines with J gene TRBJ2-7; tentatively, D is TRBD1 (5 bases). The germline V gene encodes CDR1 SEHNR and CDR2 FQNEAQ (reference sequence). V lost 3 bases and J lost 4, with 13 bases in between. The CDR3 runs 14 residues. For the CDR3, the DNA is TGTGCCAGCAGCTTGATCGCCCAGGGTTACGAGCAGTACTTC. Protein sequence: CASSLIAQGYEQYF. The full variable domain, with the rest looked up from reference TRBV7-9 and TRBJ2-7, is DTGVSQNPRHKITKRGQNVTFRCDPISEHNRLYWYRQTLGQGPEFLTYFQNEAQLEKSRLLSDRFSAERPKGSFSTLEIQRTEQGDSAMYLCASSLIAQGYEQYFGPGTRLTVT.

This clonotype was found a few times. CDR3 region: CASSPGSNSYEQYF. CDR3 DNA sequence: TGCGCCAGCAGCCCCGGATCGAACTCCTACGAGCAGTACTTC. This rearrangement joins TRBV4-3 to TRBJ2-7, with D unresolved. Trimming took off 4 bases at V and 0 bases at J, with 10 bases between the two ends. Germline CDR1 LGHNA, CDR2 YSLEER. The CDR3 runs to 14 residues.

This clonotype was observed a few times. The rearrangement links TRBV9 to TRBJ1-3; 8 nucleotides agree with TRBD1. The germline V gene encodes CDR1 SGDLS and CDR2 YYNGEE. The CDR3 covers 15 residues. V gave up 0 bases and J gave up 4 bases; unmatched junction bases: 3. The CDR3 DNA reads TGTGCCAGCAGCGTAGCTGGGACAGGCGGAAACACCATATATTTT. Protein: CASSVAGTGGNTIYF.

CDR3 coding DNA: TGTGCCAGCAGCCGGACCTATGAGCAGTTCTTC. This encodes CASSRTYEQFF. The V and J genes are TRBV7-2 and TRBJ2-1; D not resolved. The CDR3 is 11 residues long. V dropped 5 bases and J dropped 8 bases, with 7 bases sitting between them. CDR1 SGHTA and CDR2 FQGNSA come from the germline V gene.

The V gene is TRBV24-1, the J gene TRBJ2-1; weak D call: TRBD2 (6 bases). Trimming shortened V by 4 bases and J by 7 bases, and 28 bases separated the two germline ends. Germline V lookup: CDR1 KGHDR, CDR2 SFDVKD. The CDR3 loop spans 19 amino acids. The CDR3 is CATSEAYGERGTPWNEQFF. The CDR3 coding sequence is TGTGCCACCAGTGAGGCTTATGGGGAGCGCGGGACCCCCTGGAATGAGCAGTTCTTC.

The chain employs TRBV5-1 and TRBJ2-3; no firm D call. CDR3 length equals 13 residues. CDR1 and CDR2 (germline): SGHRS, YFSETQ. The V end was cut by 0 bases, the J end by 5 bases, with 7 bases between. In nucleotides, the CDR3 is TGCGCCAGCAGCTTGGGGGATATAGATACGCAGTATTTT. Its translation is CASSLGDIDTQYF.